This TCR beta chain was sequenced in a study of blood T cells in healthy people across ages. General study results and limits: Changes in expanded clonotypes were possibly confounded, as the CMV status of donors was unknown. Strong correlation was found linking TCR beta diversity to naive T cell percentage.

Together with a sample-barcoded 5' primer, a J-beta primer mix was included in a second PCR lasting about 7 to 11 cycles. TCRdb independently ran MiXCR on the 5' RACE reads; one entry per CDR3 protein. This table has fewer than 700,000 distinct CDR3 sequences, around 43% appearing once. On this clonotype: Its antigen is not known.

This CDR3 has 17 residues. Germline values: CDR1 MNHNY, CDR2 SVGAGI (reference sequence). This sequence originates from a man older than 75 in good health. This rearrangement joins TRBV6-6 to TRBJ2-7; TRBD2 matches at 14 bases. The last part of the DNA fits TRBJ2-5 better; the J call may be wrong. The sample consisted of blood. This CDR3 reads CASSSGLTSGGEKTQYF. CDR3 bases: TGTGCCAGCAGTTCCGGCCTGACTAGCGGGGGGGAAAAGACCCAGTACTTC.